This record covers a single T cell receptor (beta chain). Its antigen remains undetermined. Per-base quality was not reported, and no clone a single base away is much larger than it. Library creation used the immunoSEQ multiplex PCR assay. For the multiplex PCR, a mixture combining 60 forward primers for TCR Vbeta segments and 13 reverse primers for TCR Jbeta segments was used. The CDR3 region of rearranged TCR beta genes was amplified from genomic DNA by a multiplex PCR assay. On the Illumina HiSeq System, the amplified TCR beta libraries were sequenced as 87-base-pair reads. From the authors' description of their analysis: A later analysis tallied roughly 76 million unique TCR beta chains across the approximately 670 repertoires, and about 10 million of those chains were shared by two or more donors. To remove PCR and sequencing errors, raw reads were error-corrected and collapsed into unique sequences using a nearest-neighbor algorithm that merged closely related sequences. To assign V, D and J gene segments, CDR3 sequences were aligned to IMGT reference sequences. For a sequence to be retained, a match of at least six nucleotides was required to both a V gene segment and a J gene segment. A rearrangement counted as productive if the CDR3 had no stop codons and remained in frame with V and J, and every other rearrangement counted as non-productive. Following IMGT convention, CDR3 was defined as the stretch from the second conserved V-encoded cysteine to the conserved J-encoded phenylalanine. The earlier analysis of 500 to 600 of the donors excluded sequences that lacked an unambiguous match to a single V gene segment. An earlier analysis of 587 of the donors classified V segments as functional when productive rearrangements were above 56.7% and as segregating when the standard deviation between donors was above 5%. A statistical classification framework was built for diagnosing cytomegalovirus status from the catalog of TCR beta chain sequences. A later analysis assigned V and J genes by comparing TCR nucleotide sequences with IMGT/GENE-DB human TR gene sequences. The TCRdist pipeline was used in a later analysis to assign CDR3 sequences and most-parsimonious VDJ recombination scenarios. In a later analysis, each TCR beta chain was defined by its CDR3 amino acid sequence together with its V-gene family, and reads without a unique V-gene family were excluded. In a later analysis, around 650 highly shared, low-generation-probability nucleotide sequences were removed to address suspected cross-contamination and a sequencing artifact. In a later analysis, a clonal expansion index was calculated for each public chain from normalized within-repertoire ranks of inferred template counts. In a later analysis, generation probabilities were computed using a VDJ recombination model fitted to out-of-frame rearrangements, and the results were checked against IGoR. In a later analysis, hypergeometric tests were used to score TCR-TCR, TCR-HLA and TCR-CMV co-occurrence, with a repertoire-size bias correction applied to TCR pairs. To estimate false discovery rates, a later analysis permuted the HLA or CMV assignments 20 times. In a later analysis, co-occurring TCRs were grouped using DBSCAN, with TCRdist sequence similarity added in when clustering inside HLA-allele-positive subsets. For co-occurrence clustering, repertoires with fewer than 30,000 or more than 120,000 public chains were excluded, along with about five repertoires with anomalous nucleotide sharing. What TCRdb holds here is the immuneACCESS table cut down to in-frame rearrangements. Part of the clones is not present; checked against another copy, under half of the missing clones reflect an unresolved V gene, and the others are unexplained. D and trimming come from the DNA, and the V and J calls and clone size come from that table. The sample includes approximately 190,000 clones, with 75% to 90% observed a single time. The ten largest make up 6.3% of the sample.

This specimen belongs to a study of cytomegalovirus exposure and HLA in healthy donors (dated by TCRdb to the late 2010s). For the study in its entirety: An earlier analysis of roughly 630 of the donors reported 250 to 300 Gb of sequence data and 117 million unique TCR beta sequences from some 180 million T cells. The aim of the study was to test whether cataloging public T cell receptors could identify signatures of past pathogen exposure. About 280 gigabases of sequencing data and around 87 million unique TCR sequences were included in an early release covering roughly 700 HLA-typed donors. Across 300 to 400 genotyped donors of the cohort, an average of about 240,000 unique TCR beta nucleotide sequences per donor were sequenced, and roughly 20% of those sequences were non-productive. The study combined high-throughput TCR immunosequencing, statistical association of individual TCRs with disease status, and machine learning to predict cytomegalovirus infection status. Typing coverage differed by locus: A, B, C, DRB1 and DQB1 were typed in roughly 620-630 donors, DQA1 in about 550, DPA1 in over 600, and DPB1 in 450 to 480. Donor age, sex, ethnicity and CMV serostatus were collected together with the repertoire data. About five DR-DQ haplotypes were handled as single units for association and clustering, since linkage in the cohort was strong. In a later analysis, previously published TCR beta repertoires from several hundred donors were re-analyzed and high-resolution HLA genotyping was added so that TCR occurrence patterns could be studied. Rather than using new phenotypic data, the later analysis identified candidate immune exposures from TCR beta sequences and from how often those sequences occurred across donors. Every discovery cohort repertoire had been produced on one sequencing platform. An earlier analysis of 587 of the donors used high-throughput TCR beta sequencing to judge whether each TCR beta V gene segment behaved as functional or pseudogenic. Of the approximately 400 genotyped donors, approximately 82% fell in the genetic ancestry cluster associated with self-reported Caucasian donors. HLA typing included class I and class II loci at four-digit resolution. In addition to the first cohort of 666 subjects, a separate validation cohort of over 90 different subjects was used. In a later genetic analysis, genome-wide SNP genotypes for 398 of the 666 donors were used, and that subset was treated as a discovery cohort. The study used immunosequencing to profile the T cell repertoires of 666 subjects and linked those repertoires to cytomegalovirus serostatus. Beyond this particular receptor, the publication reports: Immune exposure information for the cohort was limited to CMV serostatus. Linkage disequilibrium might explain the correlated functional status among segregating V segments, but an unknown experimental factor could not be ruled out. The classifier was reported to diagnose cytomegalovirus status with high specificity and sensitivity in both the original cohort and the validation cohort. At a false discovery rate of 0.05, a later analysis linked fewer than 20,000 TCR beta sequences to specific HLA alleles. Some IMGT-functional V segments, including TRBV6-2 and TRBV6-3, could not be told apart with the 87-base-pair reads, so those segments were excluded. Broadly in line with IMGT annotations, most TCR beta V segments showed up in productive rearrangements about 87% or about 30% of the time in an earlier analysis of about 500 of the donors. Only TCR beta chains were sequenced in this cohort, and the absence of alpha or paired-chain data limited detectable features. A further reported finding was that TCR beta sequences accurately predicted the HLA-A and HLA-B alleles for most subjects in the first cohort. Because HLA typing was unavailable for some donors at each locus, only the typed subset was used in association tests. The authors suggested that the approach could potentially be generalized to other disease states and immunological phenotypes. In a later analysis, HLA-associated TCR beta chains showed more clonal expansion and lower generation probabilities than non-associated chains that were equally common. The study gave a list of around 170 TCR beta chains associated with cytomegalovirus. Most CMV-associated TCR beta chains appeared to be HLA-restricted in a later analysis, and the HLA associations seemed to be driven largely by CMV exposure. A group of highly shared sequence variants was considered likely to be a technical artifact of the sequencing pipeline. Several of the top co-occurrence clusters appeared to be linked to parvovirus B19, influenza, CMV and Epstein-Barr virus, according to a later analysis. Because counts were too low, more than 15 rarely observed V segments, including chromosome 9 orphons, were excluded from the earlier analysis of fewer than 650 of the donors. V-gene and J-gene trimming of TCR beta chains was associated with a missense DCLRE1C variant in a later genetic analysis, and the association was replicated in an independent cohort. Sequencing depth was assumed to be roughly uniform across donors in the presence/absence analyses, though that assumption may not hold. In a later analysis, TCR association rates were found to vary across HLA loci, with the most associated TCRs seen for DRB1 alleles and the fewest for HLA-C alleles. A few of the identified cytomegalovirus-associated TCR beta chains were confirmed in vitro to be specific for cytomegalovirus antigens. In a later genetic analysis, fewer N-insertions in productive TCRs were reported among donors in an Asian-associated ancestry cluster than the roughly 670-donor mean. While some public TCRs were present in many individuals, most TCR sequences turned up only very rarely across donors. When HLA alleles, especially DR and DQ, strongly co-occurred, TCR associations were difficult to assign to individual alleles.

The cohort was made up of around 720 healthy bone marrow donors. All cohort members were sampled while nominally healthy, although unrecorded immune exposures were likely present. The donor tested CMV seropositive, placing the donor among the 250 to 350 seropositive members of the cohort. Every donor gave a peripheral blood sample, and the peripheral blood mononuclear cells from that sample were used for TCR beta sequencing. The Qiagen DNeasy Blood Extraction Kit was used to extract genomic DNA from the blood cell samples. The CDR3 sequence holds 14 residues, the cysteine and phenylalanine included. Only CDR3 DNA remains: 42 bases, in frame from the first base. For CDR1 and CDR2, the germline V gene lists MDHEN and SYDVKM. The junction carries 16 bases between V and J, which are trimmed by 3 bases and 8 bases respectively.

The chain links TRBV28 with TRBJ1-2; TRBD1 is a possible D gene, resting on 5 matching bases. This sequence originates from a man aged 35-49 years in good health and CMV-seropositive. Source material: PBMCs. This receptor carries the CDR3 CASSLVSRGGGYTF. The bases are TGTGCCAGCAGTTTGGTTTCAAGGGGAGGGGGCTACACCTTC.